This T cell receptor beta chain emerged from a study of blood T cell repertoires in COVID-19 (dated by TCRdb to the early 2020s). Background on the whole study: The collaborator samples originated in the United States, Italy and Spain and spanned the acute and convalescent phases of COVID-19. The prospective study material was composed of cDNA or gDNA derived from T cells, B-cell-depleted T cells, or PBMCs. Subjects who had been exposed to COVID-19, were actively infected with it, or had recovered from it provided the deeply sampled blood TCRbeta repertoires that made up the dataset. The repertoires were released in a freely available public database meant as a resource for research on the immune response to SARS-CoV-2. Samples came from the ongoing ImmuneRACE study (first 160 participants) plus 1,254 subjects from 6 global collaborators. Nearly every sample came with metadata listing a de-identified subject ID, COVID-19 status, age in years and sex. Where available, HLA class I and class II types were obtained from metadata supplied by the sample provider rather than from assay-based typing.

General study outcomes and caveats: The quantity of clinical and demographic metadata differed by source and by participant and was supplied without curation.

Another Seattle source contributed samples from volunteer blood donors who had recovered from COVID-19. Whole blood was collected in K2EDTA tubes by collaborating institutions according to the institutions' own protocols. For TCRbeta analysis, collaborators shipped samples as frozen whole blood, isolated PBMCs, or DNA extracted from either of those sample types. Including cysteine and phenylalanine, the CDR3 has 16 amino acids. Of the read, only the CDR3 DNA is kept; its 48 bases are in frame from base 1. CDR1 MDHEN and CDR2 SYDVKM are derived from the germline V gene. The germline ends are 22 bases apart after V is trimmed by 3 bases and J by 9 bases. TCRbeta CDR3 regions were amplified from genomic DNA by means of the immunoSEQ Assay, a bias-controlled multiplex PCR. The study's processing was this. The number of nucleated cells in each sample was estimated by amplification of reference gene primers within the assay. To quantify the absolute abundance of each unique TCRbeta CDR3 rearrangement, sequence reads were collapsed and filtered. Productive Simpson clonality was computed per sample as the square root of Simpson's diversity index over productive rearrangements. TCRdb re-hosts the immuneACCESS table, in-frame sequences only. Its copies lack some clones; in the studies checked, an unresolved V gene accounts for under half of them, and the cause for the rest is not known. V and J calls and clone size are those listed in that table; D and trimming were worked out from the DNA. The sample table holds fewer than 450,000 clones, of which around nine tenths were seen once. Around 3.5% of the sample belongs to the ten largest clones.

This clone was found once. Its antigen remains unidentified. No quality values exist for individual bases; no much larger clone is one base distant. The sequenced material came from peripheral blood. The receptor was derived from a woman between 18 and 29 years old who had recovered from COVID-19. Recombination connected TRBV28 to TRBJ2-3, and TRBD2 may be the D gene, going by 5 matching bases. For the CDR3, the sequence is CASSFFARVSGGTQYF. The DNA sequence follows: TGTGCCAGCAGTTTTTTTGCGCGGGTGAGCGGAGGAACGCAGTATTTT.